Below are 20 T cell receptor beta chains sequenced from a single sample in a study of blood T cell repertoires in COVID-19. Repertoires were generated with immunoSEQ multiplex PCR, while TCRdb's copy carries only in-frame clones and drops some. The table records some 180,000 clones, approximately 80% of them present only once. The sample taken for sequencing was peripheral blood. These receptors all come from a man in his forties or fifties who had recovered from COVID-19.

This chain uses TRBV7-2 with TRBJ1-2; 10 positions match TRBD1. From germline, CDR1 is SGHTA and CDR2 FQGNSA. Losses at the gene ends were 6 bases for V and 4 bases for J; bases not matched to a gene: 8. This CDR3 has 15 residues. This CDR3 is CASSSGQGYGYGYTF. DNA for the CDR3: TGTGCCAGCAGTTCGGGACAGGGGTATGGCTATGGCTACACCTTC.

A single count supports this clone. The rearrangement links TRBV27 to TRBJ2-1; 10 bases are a match to TRBD2. The V gene's germline CDR1 is MNHEY and CDR2 SMNVEV (reference sequence). J gave up 8 bases and V 6 bases, and 10 bases lay outside the gene matches. The CDR3 runs to 15 residues. The CDR3 sequence is CASRALAGAVHEQFF. The DNA for the CDR3 is TGTGCCAGCAGGGCCCTAGCGGGAGCGGTCCATGAGCAGTTCTTC.

This clone was observed a handful of times. The chain recombines TRBV6-5 with TRBJ2-7; a weak D match, TRBD2 (6 bases). Germline V gene sequence: CDR1 MNHEY, CDR2 SVGAGI. CDR3 length: 13 amino acids. The germline V and J ends were trimmed by 7 bases and 1 base, with 11 bases remaining between them. This chain's CDR3 is CASTGTLSYEQYF. The CDR3 DNA reads TGTGCCAGCACAGGGACTTTATCCTACGAGCAGTACTTC.

V and J are TRBV5-1 and TRBJ1-2; D might be TRBD1 (5 bases). Germline V gene sequence: CDR1 SGHRS, CDR2 YFSETQ. Trimming pared 5 bases from V and 4 bases from J, leaving 15 bases between. CDR3 length: 14 amino acids. DNA for the CDR3: TGCGCCAGCAGGGAAACGAGGACACTCTATGGCTACACCTTC. Translation: CASRETRTLYGYTF.

The sample holds one count of this clone. The V gene is TRBV28, the J gene TRBJ2-1; TRBD2 matches at 11 bases. CDR1 and CDR2 (germline): MDHEN, SYDVKM. The CDR3 runs 14 residues. V shed 3 bases and J 6 bases; nucleotides not matched to a gene: 1. Here the CDR3 reads CASSLTSGINEQFF. DNA for the CDR3: TGTGCCAGCAGTTTGACTAGCGGGATCAATGAGCAGTTCTTC.

This chain uses TRBV9 with TRBJ2-5; 10 bases are shared with TRBD2. After removal of 0 bases from V and 4 bases from J, the junction contained 6 bases not matched to a gene. The germline V gene encodes CDR1 SGDLS and CDR2 YYNGEE. This CDR3 has 16 amino acids. The CDR3, as DNA: TGTGCCAGCAGCGTAGTAGCTAGCGGGAGTCGAGAGACCCAGTACTTC. This translates into CASSVVASGSRETQYF.

This chain joins TRBV19 and TRBJ2-1; 8 nucleotides agree with TRBD2. V lost 4 bases to trimming and J lost 8 bases; unmatched junction nucleotides: 13. CDR1 and CDR2 from the germline V gene are LNHDA and SQIVND (reference sequence). The CDR3 is made up of 16 amino acids. Written as DNA, the CDR3 is TGTGCCAGTAGTACTTACGGGGGGGGCGGATTCTATGAGCAGTTCTTC. Protein: CASSTYGGGGFYEQFF.

This chain joins TRBV13 and TRBJ2-3; the match to TRBD2 covers 7 bases. The V and J ends lost 0 bases and 3 bases, in that order; junction bases with no gene match: 12. This CDR3 has 18 amino acids. Germline-derived CDR1 and CDR2 are PRHDT and FYEKMQ (reference sequence). CDR3 amino acids: CASSLGGVGGRGTDTQYF. CDR3 DNA sequence: TGTGCCAGCAGCTTAGGGGGGGTTGGCGGGAGAGGGACAGATACGCAGTATTTT.

The rearrangement joins TRBV28 to TRBJ2-1; TRBD2 matches at 13 bases. Trimming at V came to 8 bases and at J to 9 bases, leaving 10 bases not matched to a gene. The CDR3 covers 15 residues. CDR1 is MDHEN and CDR2 is SYDVKM in the germline V gene. CDR3 protein: CASRLAGGPPFEQFF. CDR3 sequence (DNA): TGTGCCAGCCGACTAGCGGGAGGCCCCCCTTTTGAGCAGTTCTTC.

With respect to this clone: Other nucleotide sequences from this sample produce the same CDR3. The chain uses TRBV27 and TRBJ2-7; D may be TRBD1 (6 bases). Germline assignment: CDR1 MNHEY and CDR2 SMNVEV (reference sequence). CDR3 size: 13 residues. V gave up 4 bases and J gave up 5 bases, with 12 bases separating them. The CDR3 DNA follows: TGTGCCAGCAGTTCAAACAGGGTCCACGAGCAGTACTTC. Its protein is CASSSNRVHEQYF.

The table lists this clone with a few counts. The rearrangement uses TRBV7-2 and TRBJ2-5, with a tentative D call TRBD1 (6 bases). Germline CDR1 and CDR2: SGHTA and FQGNSA. The CDR3 is 15 amino acids. V was trimmed by 5 bases and J by 2 bases, leaving 15 bases between them. CDR3: CASSLYWTDQETQYF. CDR3 DNA sequence: TGTGCCAGCAGCCTGTATTGGACAGATCAAGAGACCCAGTACTTC.

In the case of this clone: At the DNA level, this CDR3 is encoded by other sequences in the same sample as well. The chain recombines TRBV15 with TRBJ2-3, with D perhaps matching TRBD2 (6 bases). Germline loops: CDR1 LNHNV, CDR2 YYDKDF (reference sequence). V was cut by 1 base and J by 5 bases, with 10 bases left in between. The CDR3 runs 14 residues. In DNA, the CDR3 is TGTGCCACCAGCAGAGGTTCCGGGGGAGATACGCAGTATTTT. The encoded protein is CATSRGSGGDTQYF.

The chain employs TRBV11-2 and TRBJ1-2; TRBD1 matches at 7 bases. CDR1 and CDR2 from the germline V gene are SGHAT and FQNNGV. The CDR3 spans 15 residues. After removal of 5 bases from V and 4 bases from J, the junction contained 10 bases not matched to a gene. CDR3 nucleotide sequence: TGTGCCAGCAGCGTACCGGGACAGATGATCTATGGCTACACCTTC. Residues: CASSVPGQMIYGYTF.

The V and J genes are TRBV5-1 and TRBJ1-2; possible D gene TRBD1, 5 bases. Germline CDR1 reads SGHRS; CDR2 reads YFSETQ. With 1 base removed from V and 3 bases from J, the gap between germline ends came to 13 bases. CDR3 length: 15 residues. CDR3 sequence: CASSLLQGAHYGYTF. The DNA of the CDR3 is TGCGCCAGCAGCTTGTTGCAAGGGGCTCACTATGGCTACACCTTC.

The V and J genes are TRBV5-5 and TRBJ2-3; 7 bases agree with TRBD2. The CDR3 length is 15 residues. The germline CDR1 and CDR2 sequences are SGHKS and YYEKEE (reference sequence). V dropped 4 bases and J dropped 1; count of bases not matched to a gene: 6. The CDR3 spells CASSPGLGGTDTQYF. The CDR3 DNA follows: TGTGCCAGCAGCCCCGGACTAGGGGGCACAGATACGCAGTATTTT.

The V and J genes are TRBV6-6 and TRBJ2-5; 9 bases agree with TRBD2. Trimming took 6 bases from V and 6 from J; bases not matched to a gene: 14. The germline gives CDR1 MNHNY, CDR2 SVGAGI (reference sequence). This CDR3 region has 16 residues. CDR3 sequence reads: CASRGLAGSPHKTQYF. Written as DNA, the CDR3 is TGTGCCAGCAGAGGGCTAGCGGGATCACCCCACAAGACCCAGTACTTC.

V usage is TRBV21-1 and J usage is TRBJ1-2. TRBV21-1 is a pseudogene locus. The CDR3 consists of 16 residues. The chain's CDR3 is CASSKGGGPINYGYTF. In DNA form, the CDR3 reads TGTGCCAGCAGCAAAGGGGGGGGTCCGATCAACTATGGCTACACCTTC.

This rearrangement joins TRBV28 to TRBJ1-5; D is undetermined. The CDR3 covers 12 residues. V lost 2 bases and J 7 bases, leaving 6 bases between the germline ends. Germline-derived CDR1 and CDR2 are MDHEN and SYDVKM. This chain's CDR3 is CASSLTRQPQHF. CDR3 DNA: TGTGCCAGCAGTTTAACCCGGCAGCCCCAGCATTTT.

The chain joins TRBV12-3 or TRBV12-4 to TRBJ2-3; 7 nucleotides align to TRBD2. V was pared by 3 bases and J by 4 bases, with 1 base of the junction left unmatched. The CDR3 loop spans 13 amino acids. The CDR3 spells CASSFGGADTQYF. In DNA form, the CDR3 reads TGTGCCAGCAGTTTTGGGGGGGCAGATACGCAGTATTTT.

The chain uses TRBV4-3 and TRBJ2-3; 8 nucleotides match TRBD1. This CDR3 has 15 residues. V shed 3 bases and J 3 bases; nucleotides not matched to a gene: 5. Germline V gene data show CDR1 as LGHNA and CDR2 as YSLEER. CDR3 sequence reads: CASSQTGTGTDTQYF. In nucleotides, the CDR3 is TGCGCCAGCAGCCAGACTGGGACAGGAACAGATACGCAGTATTTT.